This passage covers 2 T cell receptor beta chains from one sample sequenced in a study of CD8+CD57+ T cells in acquired aplastic anemia. For CDR3 and TCR beta VDJ profiling, genomic DNA was the template used. One entry per CDR3 protein results from TCRdb running MiXCR on the reads. Of about 210,000 distinct CDR3 sequences listed, around 60% were seen once; the top ten hold approximately 30%. Sequencing used sorted CD4+, CD8+, or CD8+CD57+ T cells (not recorded which) from PBMCs. These receptors all come from a human donor in good health.

This chain connects TRBV6-1 to TRBJ2-1; 11 nucleotides align to TRBD2. The J segment lost 6 bases and the V segment lost 6 bases, leaving 7 bases of the junction unmatched. The germline CDR1 and CDR2 sequences are MNHNS and SASEGT. The CDR3 totals 15 residues. As DNA, the CDR3 is TGTGCCAGCAGCTTGACTAGCGGGACGGGCAATGAGCAGTTCTTC. Amino acid sequence: CASSLTSGTGNEQFF.

V and J are TRBV10-3 and TRBJ1-5; tentative D call: TRBD1 (5 bases). The V end lost 0 bases, the J end lost 6 bases, and 9 bases lay between the germline ends. Germline CDR1 is ENHRY and CDR2 is SYGVKD. This CDR3 comprises 14 residues. The CDR3 nucleotides read TGTGCCATCAGTGAGTCGGTTAGGGGTCAGCCCCAGCATTTT. Translated, it gives CAISESVRGQPQHF.